These T cell receptor beta chains were read from a single sample in a study of breast tumors, draining lymph nodes, adjacent tissues. TCRdb fed the multiplex PCR reads into MiXCR, producing one record per CDR3 protein. This table has 150,000 to 250,000 distinct CDR3 sequences, around a third appearing once. The sequencing sample was made of axillary lymph node tissue. All receptors derive from a female donor with breast cancer. Some clones in this sample may be carry-over from other donors' samples. The conserved cysteine and the conserved F or W are not part of the CDR3 here. The order of the fields is CDR3 length, V gene, CDR3 protein.

11	TRBV20-1	SAPGFSDYGYT
10	TRBV24-1	ATSARGQTQY
11	TRBV7-2	ASSSWFEGELF
11	TRBV24-1	ATSDLPYNEQF
14	TRBV12-5	ASGLLTGGSTDTQY
15	TRBV7-2	ASSLGLMASNTGELF
16	TRBV9	ASSAHRVAGSPDNEQF
12	TRBV7-3	ASSSTGGRDTQY
12	TRBV20-1	SATPGTGHQPQH
14	TRBV28	ASSLDASGITDTQY
14	TRBV7-2	ASSLGQSKYNSPLH
9	TRBV19	ASSSLLGAF
12	TRBV18	ASSPPGQDGELF
15	TRBV2	ASSVGVGGGGTDTQY
17	TRBV20-1	SARDQAETKSSYNSPLH
13	TRBV18	ASSPDPGTNYGYT
11	TRBV4-3	ASSQEQGGGYT
12	TRBV13	ASSSPRDSEKLF
13	TRBV18	ASPPALAGTGELF
13	TRBV30	AWSRGRDWGEKLF
15	TRBV9	ASSPPTAGGRVHEQF
16	TRBV19	ASSTSTSGGAGRETQY
13	TRBV15	ATSIDRGYNEKLF
10	TRBV7-2	ASSSAQDTQY
13	TRBV12-3/TRBV12-4	ASSSTRAGGYGYT
14	TRBV6-5	ATTQDEHRYLGTQY
11	TRBV30	AWSGTGSWPQH
9	TRBV20-1	SASGALDYT
11	TRBV7-2	ASRGQGNQPRH
11	TRBV9	ASSVATYSPLH
10	TRBV24-1	ATSDLKDTEF
12	TRBV9	ASSGGRAQETQH
12	TRBV5-1	AGRGGARQDTQY
13	TRBV20-1	SALPPGQGSNEQY
8	TRBV9	ARAPMGQF
12	TRBV5-5	ASTGSGLADTQY
12	TRBV11-2	ASSLWQTQETQY
11	TRBV20-1	SAQSRGDEKLF
12	TRBV5-1	ASSLGQGAQGYT
11	TRBV6-1	ASSDIGGYEQY
12	TRBV6-5	ASSRRRGDTEAF
12	TRBV19	ASSMGRSGNTIY